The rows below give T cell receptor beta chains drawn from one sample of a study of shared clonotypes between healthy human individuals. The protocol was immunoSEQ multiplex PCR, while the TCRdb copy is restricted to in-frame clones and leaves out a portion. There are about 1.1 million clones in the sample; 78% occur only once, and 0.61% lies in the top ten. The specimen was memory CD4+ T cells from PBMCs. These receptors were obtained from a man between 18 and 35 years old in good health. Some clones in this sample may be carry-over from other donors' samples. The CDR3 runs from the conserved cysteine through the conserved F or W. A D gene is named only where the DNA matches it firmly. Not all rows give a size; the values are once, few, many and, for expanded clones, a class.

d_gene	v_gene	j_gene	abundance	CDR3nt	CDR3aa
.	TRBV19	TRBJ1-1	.	TGTGCCAGTAGTATGCCCCCGCTTGAAGCTTTCTTT	CASSMPPLEAFF
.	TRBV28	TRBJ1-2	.	TGTGCCAGCAGTTTGGCACAGGCCGGTAACTATGGCTACACCTTC	CASSLAQAGNYGYTF
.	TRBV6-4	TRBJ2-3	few	TGTGCCAGCAGTATGTCCGGGACCCGGCCAACAGATACGCAGTATTTT	CASSMSGTRPTDTQYF
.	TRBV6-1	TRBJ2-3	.	TGTGCCAGCAGTGAATTCAGCTTCGGCACAGATACGCAGTATTTT	CASSEFSFGTDTQYF
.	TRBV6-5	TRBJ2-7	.	TGTGCCAGCAGTTACGCGGGGACTGCCGCCTACGAGCAGTACTTC	CASSYAGTAAYEQYF
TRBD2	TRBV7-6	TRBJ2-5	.	TGTGCCAGCAGCTTATCCCCCGCGGGAGCTGGGGAGACCCAGTACTTC	CASSLSPAGAGETQYF
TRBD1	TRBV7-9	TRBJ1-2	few	TGTGCCAGCAGCCGTGGGACAGGGTCCTCTAACTATGGCTACACCTTC	CASSRGTGSSNYGYTF
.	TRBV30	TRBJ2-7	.	TGTGCCCTGGGACAGTGGAGGGGCGAGCAGTACTTC	CALGQWRGEQYF
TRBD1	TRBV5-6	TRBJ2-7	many	TGTGCCAGCAGCCGACAGGGTTACGAGCAGTACTTC	CASSRQGYEQYF
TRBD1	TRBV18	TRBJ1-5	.	TGTGCCAGCTCACCGCGCGGGACAGATAGCAATCAGCCCCAGCATTTT	CASSPRGTDSNQPQHF
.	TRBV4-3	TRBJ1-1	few	TGCGCCAGCAGCCCGACAGCATTGAACACTGAAGCTTTCTTT	CASSPTALNTEAFF